This T cell receptor (beta chain) is from a study of OX40 agonist ivuxolimab in advanced cancers. The wider study: Enrollees could have had prior anti-PD-1, anti-PD-L1 or anti-CTLA-4 therapy, which about 42% had received. Findings of the study overall: CD4+ T cells averaged fewer expanded clones than CD8+ T cells.

Worth noting for this clone: Its target is not known.

Using immunoSEQ multiplex PCR, the repertoire was profiled, and TCRdb retains in-frame clones only, with some absent. Here the sample spans 150,000 to 190,000 clones, 94% being singletons. The starting material was CD4+ or CD8+ T cells sorted from blood, obtained in a trial of the OX40 agonist ivuxolimab. This receptor was identified in an adult with an advanced solid tumor such as melanoma, head and neck, liver or kidney cancer.

The CDR3 DNA sequence: TGTGCCACCCAGGGGTTCGACGGAACTGAAGCTTTCTTT. This encodes CATQGFDGTEAFF. The chain recombines TRBV6-5 with TRBJ1-1, with D possibly being TRBD1 (6 bases). The CDR3 has 13 amino acids. Deletions cut 10 bases from V and 5 bases from J, with 17 bases between. From germline, CDR1 is MNHEY and CDR2 SVGAGI.